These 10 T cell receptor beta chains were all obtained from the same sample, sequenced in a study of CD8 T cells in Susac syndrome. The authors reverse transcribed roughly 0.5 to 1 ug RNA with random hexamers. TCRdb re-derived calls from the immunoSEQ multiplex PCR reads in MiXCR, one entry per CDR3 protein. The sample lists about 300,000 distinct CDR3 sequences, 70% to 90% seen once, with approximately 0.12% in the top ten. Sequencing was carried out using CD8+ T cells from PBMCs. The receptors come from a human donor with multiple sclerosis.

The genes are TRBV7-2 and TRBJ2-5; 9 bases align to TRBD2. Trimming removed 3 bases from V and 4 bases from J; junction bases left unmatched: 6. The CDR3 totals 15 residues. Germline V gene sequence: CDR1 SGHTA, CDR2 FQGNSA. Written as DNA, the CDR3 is TGTGCCAGCAGCTTCCATAGCGGGAGAGGAGAGACCCAGTACTTC. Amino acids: CASSFHSGRGETQYF.

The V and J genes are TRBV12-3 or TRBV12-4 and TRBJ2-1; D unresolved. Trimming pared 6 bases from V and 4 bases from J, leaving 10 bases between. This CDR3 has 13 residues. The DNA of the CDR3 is TGTGCCAGCAGCACCCACCTTTACAATGAGCAGTTCTTC. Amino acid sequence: CASSTHLYNEQFF.

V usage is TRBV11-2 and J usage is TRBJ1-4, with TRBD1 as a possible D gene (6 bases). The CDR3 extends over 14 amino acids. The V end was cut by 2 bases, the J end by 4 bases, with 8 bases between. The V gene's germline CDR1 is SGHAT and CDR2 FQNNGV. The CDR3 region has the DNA TGTGCCAGCAGCTTATGGGGGCTTAATGAAAAACTGTTTTTT. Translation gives CASSLWGLNEKLFF.

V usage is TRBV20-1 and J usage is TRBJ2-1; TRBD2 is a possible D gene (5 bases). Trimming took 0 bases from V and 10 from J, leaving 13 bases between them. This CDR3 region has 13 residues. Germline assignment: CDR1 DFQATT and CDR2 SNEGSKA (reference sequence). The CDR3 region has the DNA TGCAGTGCTAGAGAGAGAGGGTCGGGAGAGCAGTTCTTC. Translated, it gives CSARERGSGEQFF.

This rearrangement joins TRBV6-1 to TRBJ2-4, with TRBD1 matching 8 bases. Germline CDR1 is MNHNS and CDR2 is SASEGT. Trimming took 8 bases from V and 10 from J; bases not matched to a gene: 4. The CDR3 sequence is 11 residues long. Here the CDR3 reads CASRQGRIQYF. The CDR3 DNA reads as TGTGCCAGCCGACAGGGGCGGATTCAGTACTTC.

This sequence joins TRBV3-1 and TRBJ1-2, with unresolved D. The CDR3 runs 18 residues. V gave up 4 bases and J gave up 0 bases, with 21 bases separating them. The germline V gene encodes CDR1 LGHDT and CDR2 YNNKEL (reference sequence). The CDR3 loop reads CASSLTAIVSLSNYGYTF. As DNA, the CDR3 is TGTGCCAGCAGCCTGACTGCTATCGTCTCCCTTTCTAACTATGGCTACACCTTC. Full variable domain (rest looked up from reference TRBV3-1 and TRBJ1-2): DTAVSQTPKYLVTQMGNDKSIKCEQNLGHDTMYWYKQDSKKFLKIMFSYNNKELIINETVPNRFSPKSPDKAHLNLHINSLELGDSAVYFCASSLTAIVSLSNYGYTFGSGTRLTVV.

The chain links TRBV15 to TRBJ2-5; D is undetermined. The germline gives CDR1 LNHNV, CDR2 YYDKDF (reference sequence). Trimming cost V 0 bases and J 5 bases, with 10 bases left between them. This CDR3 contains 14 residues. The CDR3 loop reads CATSRESLWETQYF. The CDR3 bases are TGTGCCACCAGCAGAGAGAGCCTCTGGGAGACCCAGTACTTC.

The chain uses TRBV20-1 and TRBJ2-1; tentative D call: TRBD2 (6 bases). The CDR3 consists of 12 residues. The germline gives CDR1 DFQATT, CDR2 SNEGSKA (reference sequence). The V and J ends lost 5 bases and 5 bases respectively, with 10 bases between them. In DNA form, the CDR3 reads TGCAGTGCTCGGGAGTTCGACAATGAGCAGTTCTTC. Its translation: CSAREFDNEQFF.

CDR3 nucleotides: TGTGCCAGCAGAGCTTGGGGGGGCTACGAGCAGTACTTC. Its translation is CASRAWGGYEQYF. The chain recombines TRBV2 with TRBJ2-7, with TRBD2 matching over 7 bases. V was clipped by 6 bases and J by 3 bases; unmatched bases: 5. The CDR3 is made up of 13 amino acids. CDR1 and CDR2 from the germline V gene are SNHLY and FYNNEI.

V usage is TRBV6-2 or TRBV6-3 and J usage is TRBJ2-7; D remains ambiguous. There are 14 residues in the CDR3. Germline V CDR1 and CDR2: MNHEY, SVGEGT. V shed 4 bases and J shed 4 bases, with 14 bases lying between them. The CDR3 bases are TGTGCCAGCAGTTTGGATAATTGGGCTTACGAGCAGTACTTC. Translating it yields CASSLDNWAYEQYF.